A selection of T cell receptor beta chains follows, all from one sample in a study of blood T cell repertoires in COVID-19. Profiled with immunoSEQ multiplex PCR; TCRdb holds only in-frame clones, not every one. The repertoire holds about 670,000 clones, 70% to 90% seen once, with roughly 0.25% in the top ten. Sequenced sample: peripheral blood. Receptor source: a woman between 18 and 29 years old with acute or convalescent COVID-19. CDR3s include the opening cysteine and the closing phenylalanine or tryptophan. Fields, in order: V gene, J gene, CDR3 protein.

V gene: TRBV3-1/TRBV3-2; J gene: TRBJ1-2; CDR3 protein: CASSYLTGTGGHYGYTF
V gene: TRBV5-4; J gene: TRBJ2-2; CDR3 protein: CASSLDPGGTGELFF
V gene: TRBV29-1; J gene: TRBJ2-3; CDR3 protein: CSVGYGGTDTQYF
V gene: TRBV13; J gene: TRBJ1-2; CDR3 protein: CASSQPTGEDGNGYTF
V gene: TRBV18; J gene: TRBJ1-1; CDR3 protein: CASSPLSWNHGVSGMNTEAFF
V gene: TRBV7-9; J gene: TRBJ1-1; CDR3 protein: CASSLIGRVGAMNTEAFF
V gene: TRBV9; J gene: TRBJ2-3; CDR3 protein: CASSVSGGGDTQYF
V gene: TRBV5-5; J gene: TRBJ1-6; CDR3 protein: CASTQNGQLFSSYNSPLHF
V gene: TRBV6-5; J gene: TRBJ1-2; CDR3 protein: CASSYSWEEGGYTF
V gene: TRBV7-9; J gene: TRBJ1-1; CDR3 protein: CASSLIGGARSEAFF
V gene: TRBV28; J gene: TRBJ1-1; CDR3 protein: CASTTSVTGLKAFF
V gene: TRBV4-3; J gene: TRBJ2-1; CDR3 protein: CASSPPGSYNEQFF
V gene: TRBV18; J gene: TRBJ2-7; CDR3 protein: CASSPIAGQPYEQYF
V gene: TRBV10-3; J gene: TRBJ2-5; CDR3 protein: CAITRERQETQYF
V gene: TRBV27; J gene: TRBJ1-5; CDR3 protein: CASSLFLGNQPQHF
V gene: TRBV5-6; J gene: TRBJ1-4; CDR3 protein: CASSVQGPTEKLFF
V gene: TRBV9; J gene: TRBJ2-3; CDR3 protein: CASSVDERATTDTQYF
V gene: TRBV4-2; J gene: TRBJ1-2; CDR3 protein: CASSQDMDTGYTF
V gene: TRBV7-7; J gene: TRBJ1-1; CDR3 protein: CASSLLMNTEAFF
V gene: TRBV6-2/TRBV6-3; J gene: TRBJ1-2; CDR3 protein: CASSPLEQGAEGYTF
V gene: TRBV3-1/TRBV3-2; J gene: TRBJ2-7; CDR3 protein: CASSRGTSGGGEQYF
V gene: TRBV7-9; J gene: TRBJ2-6; CDR3 protein: CASSHGGPGANVLTF
V gene: TRBV9; J gene: TRBJ1-1; CDR3 protein: CASSLGVRAEAFF
V gene: TRBV7-9; J gene: TRBJ1-1; CDR3 protein: CASSLGAGRSTEAFF
V gene: TRBV19; J gene: TRBJ1-2; CDR3 protein: CASSPWTATTNYGYTF
V gene: TRBV5-1; J gene: TRBJ2-7; CDR3 protein: CASGGGTGCYEQYF
V gene: TRBV4-1; J gene: TRBJ2-3; CDR3 protein: CASSLRAGGPDTQYF
V gene: TRBV28; J gene: TRBJ1-1; CDR3 protein: CATRTGGKMNTEAFF
V gene: TRBV21-1; J gene: TRBJ2-7; CDR3 protein: CASSKQGEQYF
V gene: TRBV7-6; J gene: TRBJ1-5; CDR3 protein: CASSPRGRWFQPQHF
V gene: TRBV5-1; J gene: TRBJ1-2; CDR3 protein: CASSPARAVYGYTF
V gene: TRBV5-6; J gene: TRBJ1-3; CDR3 protein: CASSDRTPSGNTIYF
V gene: TRBV7-8; J gene: TRBJ1-1; CDR3 protein: CASSLRENTEAFF
V gene: TRBV21-1; J gene: TRBJ1-1; CDR3 protein: CASSRQTFRNTEAFF
V gene: TRBV10-3; J gene: TRBJ1-2; CDR3 protein: CAISGDRGYGYTF
V gene: TRBV11-2; J gene: TRBJ1-2; CDR3 protein: CASRGQGSYTF
V gene: TRBV5-6; J gene: TRBJ1-2; CDR3 protein: CASSERGGSGYTF
V gene: TRBV3-1/TRBV3-2; J gene: TRBJ2-7; CDR3 protein: CASSQGTVPGEQYF
V gene: TRBV6-5; J gene: TRBJ2-7; CDR3 protein: CASSLPWGAYEQYF
V gene: TRBV9; J gene: TRBJ1-2; CDR3 protein: CASSPGGSYGYTF
V gene: TRBV15; J gene: TRBJ1-2; CDR3 protein: CATSRGAEMQGRKYGYTF
V gene: TRBV6-2/TRBV6-3; J gene: TRBJ2-3; CDR3 protein: CASSSGLAGGLSTDTQYF
V gene: TRBV29-1; J gene: TRBJ1-4; CDR3 protein: CSVEGTGEKLFF
V gene: TRBV9; J gene: TRBJ1-3; CDR3 protein: CASSALAGNTIYF
V gene: TRBV4-1; J gene: TRBJ2-3; CDR3 protein: CASSRGTTADTQYF
V gene: TRBV6-5; J gene: TRBJ1-1; CDR3 protein: CASSYSTTNTEAFF
V gene: TRBV19; J gene: TRBJ2-4; CDR3 protein: CASTTSRLLAKNIQYF
V gene: TRBV24-1; J gene: TRBJ1-2; CDR3 protein: CATSDLGGGLNGYTF
V gene: TRBV7-9; J gene: TRBJ1-2; CDR3 protein: CASSFPGPSNYGYTF
V gene: TRBV7-2; J gene: TRBJ1-2; CDR3 protein: CASSSRQVLVYGYTF
V gene: TRBV5-5; J gene: TRBJ1-1; CDR3 protein: CASSTDSHLEAFF
V gene: TRBV28; J gene: TRBJ2-7; CDR3 protein: CASSPRASGDKAEQYF
V gene: TRBV4-3; J gene: TRBJ1-3; CDR3 protein: CASSQVAGGSGNTIYF
V gene: TRBV30; J gene: TRBJ2-7; CDR3 protein: CAWMRDRVGEQYF
V gene: TRBV7-3; J gene: TRBJ2-2; CDR3 protein: CASRAEFLSGELFF
V gene: TRBV9; J gene: TRBJ1-2; CDR3 protein: CASSVEAGRQGYTF
V gene: TRBV5-6; J gene: TRBJ2-1; CDR3 protein: CASSFVPGGVNEQFF